Below, 13 T cell receptor beta chains from the same sample are listed, as sequenced in a study of blood T cell repertoires in COVID-19. This table comes from immunoSEQ multiplex PCR, and its TCRdb copy is limited to in-frame clones, with some not included. The sample consists of about 240,000 clones, around 83% of them appearing once. Sequencing used peripheral blood. Every receptor here comes from an older woman with active or convalescent COVID-19.

The chain has TRBV7-8 and TRBJ1-6; 9 positions match TRBD1. The ends lost 5 bases at V and 5 bases at J; junction bases unmatched: 10. From germline, CDR1 is SGHVS and CDR2 FQNEAQ. The CDR3 totals 17 residues. CDR3 nucleotides: TGTGCCAGCAGCCTAACGACAGGGGGTAGGGATAATTCACCCCTCCACTTT. This encodes CASSLTTGGRDNSPLHF.

The rearrangement links TRBV29-1 to TRBJ2-7; D is unclear. Germline V lookup: CDR1 SQVTM, CDR2 ANQGSEA. CDR3 size: 12 residues. Trimming stripped 4 bases from V and 0 bases from J, with 7 bases between. Here the CDR3 DNA reads TGCAGCGTTGCCACAGCCTCCTACGAGCAGTACTTC. It translates to CSVATASYEQYF.

The chain links TRBV7-8 to TRBJ1-1; D possibly corresponds to TRBD1 (6 bases). Trimming took 3 bases from V and 3 from J, leaving 8 bases between them. The CDR3 is 13 residues long. The germline V gene has CDR1 SGHVS and CDR2 FQNEAQ. The chain's CDR3 is CASSFGQYTEAFF. The DNA for the CDR3 is TGTGCCAGCAGCTTTGGACAGTACACTGAAGCTTTCTTT.

This clone was observed many times. V and J are TRBV29-1 and TRBJ1-2; the match to TRBD1 covers 7 bases. CDR3 length: 14 amino acids. With 4 bases clipped from V and 3 bases from J, the junction kept 8 bases outside the gene matches. Germline CDR1 is SQVTM and CDR2 is ANQGSEA. The CDR3 DNA reads as TGCAGCGTTGTCGGGACAGAGGGGGACTATGGCTACACCTTC. Protein: CSVVGTEGDYGYTF. The variable domain in full, completed from reference TRBV29-1 and TRBJ1-2, reads SAVISQKPSRDICQRGTSLTIQCQVDSQVTMMFWYRQQPGQSLTLIATANQGSEATYESGFVIDKFPISRPNLTFSTLTVSNMSPEDSSIYLCSVVGTEGDYGYTFGSGTRLTVV.

The V gene is TRBV7-8, the J gene TRBJ2-7; TRBD1 agrees at 9 bases. This CDR3 has 16 residues. Germline CDR1 and CDR2: SGHVS and FQNEAQ. Trimming at V came to 2 bases and at J to 4 bases, leaving 9 bases not matched to a gene. The CDR3 bases are TGTGCCAGCAGCTTATTGCGGGGACAGGGTGGGTACGAGCAGTACTTC. Protein: CASSLLRGQGGYEQYF.

The genes are TRBV5-4 and TRBJ2-7, with 10 bases fitting TRBD1. CDR1 is SGHNT and CDR2 is YYREEE in the germline V gene (reference sequence). The CDR3 runs to 16 residues. Losses at the gene ends were 1 base for V and 4 bases for J; bases not matched to a gene: 8. The CDR3 loop is CASSLTGTGALYEQYF. CDR3 DNA sequence: TGTGCCAGCAGCTTGACTGGGACAGGGGCCCTTTACGAGCAGTACTTC. Filled out from reference TRBV5-4 and TRBJ2-7, the complete variable domain reads ETGVTQSPTHLIKTRGQQVTLRCSSQSGHNTVSWYQQALGQGPQFIFQYYREEENGRGNFPPRFSGLQFPNYSSELNVNALELDDSALYLCASSLTGTGALYEQYFGPGTRLTVT.

A note on this clone: This specimen includes other DNA sequences encoding the same CDR3. The rearrangement links TRBV19 to TRBJ1-5, with TRBD1 matching over 8 bases. Germline trimming cut 5 bases from V and 4 bases from J; bases unmatched to any gene: 4. Per the germline V gene, CDR1 is LNHDA and CDR2 is SQIVND (reference sequence). The CDR3 is made up of 14 amino acids. The CDR3 sequence: CASSEQGGNQPQHF. CDR3 nucleotide sequence: TGTGCCAGTAGTGAACAGGGGGGAAATCAGCCCCAGCATTTT. Full variable domain (outside the CDR3, taken from reference TRBV19 and TRBJ1-5): DGGITQSPKYLFRKEGQNVTLSCEQNLNHDAMYWYRQDPGQGLRLIYYSQIVNDFQKGDIAEGYSVSREKKESFPLTVTSAQKNPTAFYLCASSEQGGNQPQHFGDGTRLSIL.

Only one count was recorded for this clone. J is TRBJ1-6 and V is TRBV5-5, with a tentative D call TRBD1 (5 bases). CDR3 length equals 16 residues. Germline V gives CDR1 SGHKS, CDR2 YYEKEE (reference sequence). Trimming shortened V by 4 bases and J by 5 bases, and 16 bases separated the two germline ends. The CDR3 DNA is TGTGCCAGCAGCCTGCTAGGGGCGCTTCATAATTCACCCCTCCACTTT. Translating gives CASSLLGALHNSPLHF.

V gene TRBV6-5 combines with J gene TRBJ2-5; a possible D gene is TRBD2 (6 bases). CDR3 length: 15 amino acids. The germline V gene has CDR1 MNHEY and CDR2 SVGAGI. The V end was cut by 2 bases, the J end by 5 bases, with 15 bases between. CDR3 nucleotides: TGTGCCAGCAGTTACGACGCGGGGCGGGTGGAGACCCAGTACTTC. It specifies CASSYDAGRVETQYF.

The chain employs TRBV6-2 or TRBV6-3 and TRBJ1-2; D not resolved. This CDR3 has 12 residues. V was trimmed by 5 bases and J by 3 bases, leaving 7 bases between them. Germline V CDR1 and CDR2: MNHEY, SVGEGT. CDR3 nucleotides: TGTGCCAGCAGTAGCCCTTACTATGGCTACACCTTC. It yields the protein CASSSPYYGYTF.

The V and J genes are TRBV18 and TRBJ1-2, with D maybe TRBD1 (5 bases). V dropped 3 bases and J dropped 4 bases, with 15 bases sitting between them. The length of the CDR3 is 15 residues. CDR1 KGHSH and CDR2 LQKENI come from the germline V gene. The CDR3 loop is CASSPVSGVSYGYTF. DNA for the CDR3: TGTGCCAGCTCACCCGTGTCGGGGGTAAGCTATGGCTACACCTTC. The variable domain in full, completed from reference TRBV18 and TRBJ1-2, reads NAGVMQNPRHLVRRRGQEARLRCSPMKGHSHVYWYRQLPEEGLKFMVYLQKENIIDESGMPKERFSAEFPKEGPSILRIQQVVRGDSAAYFCASSPVSGVSYGYTFGSGTRLTVV.

The chain combines TRBV9 with TRBJ2-3; D gene ambiguous. The CDR3 totals 11 residues. In germline, CDR1 is SGDLS, CDR2 YYNGEE. Trimming removed 4 bases from V and 7 bases from J, with 7 bases in between. CDR3 sequence reads: CASSYTNTQYF. In DNA, the CDR3 is TGTGCCAGCAGCTATACAAATACGCAGTATTTT.

This clone was observed once. J is TRBJ2-4 and V is TRBV7-3, with 9 bases matching TRBD2. V gave up 2 bases and J gave up 5 bases; unmatched junction bases: 4. Germline CDR1 and CDR2: SGHTA and FQGTGA. This CDR3 comprises 15 residues. CDR3 protein: CASSLAGGPENIQYF. In nucleotides, the CDR3 is TGTGCCAGCAGCTTAGCGGGGGGGCCGGAAAACATTCAGTACTTC.